Detailed here is one T cell receptor beta chain. This entry belongs to a study of sequential checkpoint blockade in melanoma. Study overall: Both treatment sequences were followed by maintenance nivolumab. About two dozen patients had tumor biopsies before treatment and at week 13.

Documented treatment: randomized to nivolumab then ipilimumab (arm A) or the reverse (arm B). Some clones are missing from TCRdb's copy, which holds only in-frame ones; the method was immunoSEQ multiplex PCR. The sample includes more than 30,000 clones, roughly 32% of them seen just once. This CDR3 spans 12 amino acids. Per germline, CDR1 MDHEN and CDR2 SYDVKM. V was cut by 6 bases and J by 4 bases, with 9 bases left in between. The material sequenced was tumor tissue (inferred from file names), taken from a patient given nivolumab and ipilimumab in sequence. The chain couples TRBV28 to TRBJ1-1; a weak D match, TRBD1 (5 bases). This receptor was obtained from a human donor with melanoma. In nucleotides, the CDR3 is TGTGCCAGCAGGCCGGGGGTCACTGAAGCTTTCTTT. Its protein product is CASRPGVTEAFF.